The rows below give T cell receptor beta chains drawn from one sample of a study of siplizumab effects on memory and regulatory T cells. Libraries were prepared by immunoSEQ multiplex PCR; TCRdb keeps only in-frame clonotypes and omits some of them. The sample holds roughly 100,000 clones, about 93% seen once. The sample consisted of CD4+ T cells sorted from blood. The receptor source for this set is a human donor in good health. The CDR3 runs from the conserved cysteine through the conserved F or W. The order of the fields is clone size, D gene, V gene, J gene, CDR3 DNA, CDR3 protein. D genes are given only for firm matches. The size field is filled for only some rows; it gives once, few, many or a size class.

.	.	TRBV7-3	TRBJ2-5	TGTGCCAGCAGCCCACAGGGGGGGGAGACCCAGTACTTC	CASSPQGGETQYF
once	.	TRBV7-9	TRBJ2-7	TGTGCCAGCAGCCGTCCGGGCTCCTACGAGCAGTACTTC	CASSRPGSYEQYF
.	.	TRBV30	TRBJ1-1	TGTGCCTGGAGTATGAAGACTGAAGCTTTCTTT	CAWSMKTEAFF
.	.	TRBV5-4	TRBJ1-1	TGTGCCAGCACCCTACCTACCGGGGGTGATGGCACTGAAGCTTTCTTT	CASTLPTGGDGTEAFF
.	.	TRBV12-5	TRBJ2-1	TGTGCTAGTGGTTTGGTGGGGGGCGCGTCCAATGAGCAGTTCTTC	CASGLVGGASNEQFF
.	.	TRBV5-1	TRBJ2-2	TGCGCCAGCAGCTTGTCTGGGAACACCGGGGAGCTGTTTTTT	CASSLSGNTGELFF
.	.	TRBV5-1	TRBJ2-7	TGCGCCAGCAGCCTATACGGGGGGCGTGACTACGAGCAGTACTTC	CASSLYGGRDYEQYF
.	.	TRBV18	TRBJ2-7	TGTGCCAGCTCACCATTCGCGGGAGAAGGGGGGTCCGAGCAGTACTTC	CASSPFAGEGGSEQYF
.	.	TRBV7-9	TRBJ1-5	TGTGCCAGCAGCTTAGTAGTTGCCGGGGTTAGCAATCAGCCCCAGCATTTT	CASSLVVAGVSNQPQHF
.	TRBD1	TRBV9	TRBJ1-4	TGTGCCAGCAGCACAACACAGGGGCGGGATGAAAAACTGTTTTTT	CASSTTQGRDEKLFF
.	.	TRBV5-5	TRBJ1-4	TGTGCCAGCAGCCCCCCAGGAGTAGAGATTAATGAAAAACTGTTTTTT	CASSPPGVEINEKLFF
.	.	TRBV30	TRBJ2-4	TGTGCCTGGAGTGCGACACTAGGGCAGTACTTC	CAWSATLGQYF
.	TRBD1	TRBV7-3	TRBJ2-7	TGTGCCAGCAGCTTGGACAGGGAGCGCGAGCAGTACTTC	CASSLDREREQYF
.	.	TRBV2	TRBJ2-2	TGTGCCAGCAGTGGACAGTTGGGGACCGGGGAGCTGTTTTTT	CASSGQLGTGELFF
.	.	TRBV9	TRBJ2-3	TGTGCCAGCAGCGCCTCCGTAGCGGTCACAGATACGCAGTATTTT	CASSASVAVTDTQYF
.	TRBD2	TRBV5-1	TRBJ2-7	TGCGCCAGCAGCCCGGGACTAGCGGGGCGCTCCTACGAGCAGTACTTC	CASSPGLAGRSYEQYF
.	TRBD1	TRBV19	TRBJ1-1	TGTGCCAGTAGTATGGAGGGGACAGGGGTCACTGAAGCTTTCTTT	CASSMEGTGVTEAFF